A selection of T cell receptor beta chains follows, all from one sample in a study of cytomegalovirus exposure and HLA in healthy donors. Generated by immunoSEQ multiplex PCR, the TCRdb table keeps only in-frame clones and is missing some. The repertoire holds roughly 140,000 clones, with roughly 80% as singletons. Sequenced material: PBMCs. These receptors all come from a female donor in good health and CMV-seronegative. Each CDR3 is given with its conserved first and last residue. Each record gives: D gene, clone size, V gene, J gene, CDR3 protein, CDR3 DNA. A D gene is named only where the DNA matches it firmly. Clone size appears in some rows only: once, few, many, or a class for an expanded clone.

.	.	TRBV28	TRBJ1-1	CASSNGGWTEAFF	TGTGCCAGCAGCAACGGGGGATGGACTGAAGCTTTCTTT
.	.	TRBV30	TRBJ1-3	CAFTGSGNTIYF	TGTGCATTCACCGGGTCCGGAAACACCATATATTTT
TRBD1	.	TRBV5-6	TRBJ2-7	CASSGTGVPYEQYF	TGTGCCAGCAGCGGGACAGGGGTCCCCTACGAGCAGTACTTC
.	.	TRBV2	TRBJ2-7	CASIPGGPTYEQYF	TGTGCCAGCATCCCCGGGGGGCCAACCTACGAGCAGTACTTC
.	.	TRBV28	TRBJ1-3	CASKGAGGNTIYF	TGTGCCAGCAAAGGGGCAGGCGGAAACACCATATATTTT
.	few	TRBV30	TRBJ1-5	CAWSVLRRNQPQHF	TGTGCCTGGAGTGTACTAAGGCGGAATCAGCCCCAGCATTTT
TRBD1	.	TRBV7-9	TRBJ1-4	CASSLGDRGLLEKLFF	TGTGCCAGCAGCTTAGGGGACAGGGGTTTGTTGGAAAAACTGTTTTTT
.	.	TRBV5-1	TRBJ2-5	CASSLQETQYF	TGCGCCAGCAGCCTTCAAGAGACCCAGTACTTC
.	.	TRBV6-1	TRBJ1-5	CASSEAWGGEGPQHF	TGTGCCAGCAGTGAAGCCTGGGGGGGCGAGGGGCCCCAGCATTTT
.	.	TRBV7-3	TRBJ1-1	CASSQTEGGGEAFF	TGTGCCAGCAGCCAAACAGAGGGCGGAGGAGAAGCTTTCTTT
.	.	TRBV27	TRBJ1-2	CASSSRHPQPDYGYTF	TGTGCCAGCAGTTCTCGCCATCCCCAACCGGACTATGGCTACACCTTC
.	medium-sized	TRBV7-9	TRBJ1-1	CASSLGTGTEAFF	TGTGCCAGCAGCTTAGGTACGGGTACTGAAGCTTTCTTT